The next 22 T cell receptor beta chains were all read from a single sample in a study of blood T cells in healthy people across ages (dated by TCRdb to between 2014 and 2016). Receptor libraries were prepared by 5' RACE. A second 7 to 11 cycle PCR used a sample-barcoded 5' primer and a J-beta primer mix. TCRdb reprocessing: public reads trimmed at Q25 with fastp, clones called with MiXCR, in-frame beta chains kept. Each entry is one CDR3 protein sequence, shown with its most common DNA and genes. In this sample the table shows some 1,800,000 distinct CDR3 sequences, 30% to 40% of which occur a single time. The top ten constitute around 23% of the sample. The material sequenced was blood. Source of these receptors: a human donor in good health.

The rearrangement joins TRBV7-9 to TRBJ1-1, with D hard to call. The CDR3 has 13 residues. V shed 1 base and J shed 7 bases, with 10 bases lying between them. Looked up from germline, CDR1 is SEHNR and CDR2 is FQNEAQ (reference sequence). CDR3 sequence (DNA): TGTGCCAGCAGCTTAGTGGGGAGCAGTGAAGCTTTCTTT. Protein product: CASSLVGSSEAFF.

The chain links TRBV3-1 to TRBJ2-5, with D perhaps assigned TRBD1 or TRBD2 (5 bases each). The CDR3 contains 18 residues. With 2 bases removed from V and 5 bases from J, the gap between germline ends came to 24 bases. Looked up from germline, CDR1 is LGHDT and CDR2 is YNNKEL (reference sequence). The CDR3 spells CASSQKGWELSFEETQYF. The DNA of the CDR3 is TGTGCCAGCAGCCAAAAGGGGTGGGAGCTTAGTTTTGAGGAGACCCAGTACTTC.

This sequence joins TRBV10-3 and TRBJ1-1; 10 bases align to TRBD1. The V segment lost 2 bases and the J segment 2 bases; nucleotides outside the gene matches: 8. This CDR3 is built from 17 residues. Germline V lookup: CDR1 ENHRY, CDR2 SYGVKD. CDR3 DNA: TGTGCCATCAGTGAGCCGAAGACAGGGGGCTTTAACACTGAAGCTTTCTTT. This sequence encodes CAISEPKTGGFNTEAFF.

The chain has TRBV6-5 and TRBJ2-1; D might be TRBD1 (6 bases). The germline gives CDR1 MNHEY, CDR2 SVGAGI. CDR3 length: 13 residues. V lost 7 bases and J 6 bases, leaving 13 bases between the germline ends. CDR3 sequence (DNA): TGTGCCAGCACCCAGGGGAAGATCAATGAGCAGTTCTTC. Encoded protein: CASTQGKINEQFF.

This CDR3 reads CSARDQAAGANVLTF. The CDR3, as DNA: TGCAGTGCTAGAGATCAGGCGGCTGGGGCCAACGTCCTGACTTTC. V is TRBV20-1 and J is TRBJ2-6; D ambiguous. The V gene's germline CDR1 is DFQATT and CDR2 SNEGSKA (reference sequence). V lost 0 bases, J lost 2 bases, and 8 bases lay in between. The CDR3 covers 15 residues.

The rearrangement joins TRBV7-2 to TRBJ2-4, with 13 bases fitting TRBD2. The CDR3 loop spans 18 amino acids. The trim removed 0 bases at V and 1 base at J, leaving 3 bases unmatched. Germline V gene sequence: CDR1 SGHTA, CDR2 FQGNSA. CDR3 DNA: TGTGCCAGCAGCTTAGCGGTGACTAGCGGGGGGGCCAAAAACATTCAGTACTTC. Its translation: CASSLAVTSGGAKNIQYF.

Many counts were recorded for this clonotype. Here the CDR3 DNA reads TGCAGCGTTGGACAGGGGTCAAATTCATACGAGCAGTACTTC. The encoded protein is CSVGQGSNSYEQYF. The chain has TRBV29-1 and TRBJ2-7, with 8 bases fitting TRBD1. The CDR3 runs 14 residues. Germline CDR1 and CDR2: SQVTM and ANQGSEA. The V and J ends lost 4 bases and 4 bases, in that order; junction bases with no gene match: 9.

There are a few counts of this clonotype. The chain links TRBV7-3 to TRBJ2-1; D might be TRBD1 (5 bases). There are 14 residues in the CDR3. V was clipped by 1 base and J by 8 bases, with 12 bases between them. In germline, CDR1 is SGHTA, CDR2 FQGTGA. The CDR3 bases are TGTGCCAGCAGCTTAAGTTCTTGGGGCGATGAGCAGTTCTTC. Translation: CASSLSSWGDEQFF.

This clonotype was counted only a few times. This chain connects TRBV7-2 to TRBJ2-1; D might be TRBD1 (6 bases). Germline loops: CDR1 SGHTA, CDR2 FQGNSA. CDR3 length: 15 residues. V was cut by 1 base and J by 6 bases, with 13 bases left in between. For the CDR3, the DNA is TGTGCCAGCAGCTTAGACAGGGTGTCTCGCAATGAGCAGTTCTTC. Protein sequence: CASSLDRVSRNEQFF.

The genes are TRBV27 and TRBJ1-5; D not certain. V gave up 2 bases and J gave up 6 bases, with 8 bases separating them. The CDR3 totals 13 residues. The germline V gene has CDR1 MNHEY and CDR2 SMNVEV (reference sequence). CDR3 nucleotides: TGTGCCAGCAGTTTAGCGATAAGTCAGCCCCAGCATTTT. This translates into CASSLAISQPQHF.

This clonotype was counted a few times. The genes are TRBV12-3 or TRBV12-4 and TRBJ2-7; 7 bases line up with TRBD1. J lost 6 bases, V lost 5 bases, and 10 bases had no gene match. The CDR3 runs to 14 residues. CDR3 in amino acids: CASSPSDRDGEQYF. CDR3 nucleotides: TGTGCCAGCAGTCCCTCCGACAGGGACGGCGAGCAGTACTTC.

This chain uses TRBV7-2 with TRBJ1-2; TRBD1 is a possible D gene (6 bases). The CDR3 sequence is 13 residues long. V lost 2 bases, J lost 8 bases, and 12 bases lay in between. Germline lookup yields CDR1 SGHTA and CDR2 FQGNSA. As DNA, the CDR3 is TGTGCCAGCAGCTTAACACAGGGCCTGGGCTACACCTTC. Its translation: CASSLTQGLGYTF.

This chain joins TRBV12-3 or TRBV12-4 and TRBJ2-7; D remains unclear. V was shortened by 2 bases and J by 0 bases, with 8 bases between the two germline ends. The CDR3 loop spans 14 amino acids. In nucleotides, the CDR3 is TGTGCCAGCAGTTTATTTAGTAGCTCCTACGAGCAGTACTTC. It is translated as CASSLFSSSYEQYF.

The CDR3 is CASSRGQPRGSGYTF. In DNA form, the CDR3 reads TGTGCCAGTAGCCGAGGACAGCCAAGGGGCTCTGGCTACACCTTC. The J gene is TRBJ1-2, the V gene TRBV27; TRBD1 might be the D (6 bases). V was clipped by 9 bases and J by 7 bases, with 24 bases between them. Germline V gene sequence: CDR1 MNHEY, CDR2 SMNVEV (reference sequence). The CDR3 loop spans 15 amino acids.

This chain joins TRBV7-3 and TRBJ2-2; D is uncertain. This CDR3 region has 16 residues. The germline gives CDR1 SGHTA, CDR2 FQGTGA. Trimming took off 3 bases at V and 0 bases at J, with 11 bases between the two ends. In nucleotides, the CDR3 is TGTGCCAGCAGCTTCCAGTCAGCTGCGAACACCGGGGAGCTGTTTTTT. Its protein product is CASSFQSAANTGELFF.

This rearrangement joins TRBV30 to TRBJ2-1, with D perhaps matching TRBD2 (6 bases). This CDR3 spans 14 amino acids. V gave up 3 bases and J gave up 7 bases, with 16 bases separating them. Per germline, CDR1 GTSNPN and CDR2 SVGIG (reference sequence). The CDR3 nucleotides are TGTGCCTGGAGGGGCCGGGCGGGACCTAATGAGCAGTTCTTC. This sequence encodes CAWRGRAGPNEQFF.

The genes are TRBV6-6 and TRBJ1-5, with D unresolved. The CDR3 loop spans 12 amino acids. Germline lookup yields CDR1 MNHNY and CDR2 SVGAGI (reference sequence). V lost 0 bases, J lost 13 bases, and 10 bases lay in between. The CDR3 here is CASSYSNEDQHF. The DNA for the CDR3 is TGTGCCAGCAGTTACTCGAATGAGGATCAGCATTTT.

A note on this clonotype: The junction and the germline gene differ at one end; a read error may be behind it. The J gene is TRBJ1-2, the V gene TRBV28, with D unresolved. Germline CDR1 reads MDHEN; CDR2 reads SYDVKM. The CDR3 is made up of 15 amino acids. The CDR3 DNA reads as TGTGCCGGCAGCGCCCATACCGCCTCTAACTATGGCTACACCTTC. It translates to CAGSAHTASNYGYTF.

This rearrangement joins TRBV7-2 to TRBJ2-2, with D perhaps TRBD2 (7 bases). Per the germline V gene, CDR1 is SGHTA and CDR2 is FQGNSA. Trimming pared 2 bases from V and 6 bases from J, leaving 13 bases between. This CDR3 contains 15 residues. CDR3 nucleotide sequence: TGTGCCAGCAGCTTAATGAAAGGGGGGGCCGGGGAGCTGTTTTTT. This translates into CASSLMKGGAGELFF. Based on the CDR3 plus reference TRBV7-2 and TRBJ2-2, the full variable domain is GAGVSQSPSNKVTEKGKDVELRCDPISGHTALYWYRQSLGQGLEFLIYFQGNSAPDKSGLPSDRFSAERTGGSVSTLTIQRTQQEDSAVYLCASSLMKGGAGELFFGEGSRLTVL.

The rearrangement uses TRBV4-1 and TRBJ1-5, with 7 bases aligning to TRBD1. With V trimmed by 9 bases and J by 3 bases, 14 bases remained unmatched. Germline V CDR1 and CDR2: MGHRA, YSYEKL. The CDR3 loop spans 16 amino acids. In nucleotides, the CDR3 is TGCGCCAGTCGCGAGACAGGGACTCGCAACAATCAGCCCCAGCATTTT. Amino acids: CASRETGTRNNQPQHF.

The chain has TRBV29-1 and TRBJ2-1, with no clear D. The germline V and J ends were trimmed by 7 bases and 7 bases, with 20 bases remaining between them. The CDR3 has 14 residues. Germline V gene sequence: CDR1 SQVTM, CDR2 ANQGSEA. DNA of the CDR3: TGCAGCGCAGCCTTGGGCCAATTGAGGAATGAGCAGTTCTTC. Its protein is CSAALGQLRNEQFF.

This chain connects TRBV7-2 to TRBJ1-3; D not resolved. The CDR3 length is 16 residues. V shed 1 base and J shed 0 bases, with 10 bases lying between them. CDR1 and CDR2 from the germline V gene are SGHTA and FQGNSA. The CDR3 DNA follows: TGTGCCAGCAGCTTAGTACAGCCAGTCTCTGGAAACACCATATATTTT. The encoded protein is CASSLVQPVSGNTIYF.